Listed here is a single T cell receptor beta chain. Its antigen has not been determined. No much larger clone is present one base from it, and per-base qualities are unavailable. This sample stems from a study of T cell repertoires in cytomegalovirus infection (dated by TCRdb to 2018 to 2020). About the full investigation: The peptide stimulations were aimed at well-studied HLA-B-restricted epitopes as well as recently identified HLA-C-restricted CMV epitopes, whose presentation resists viral immunomodulation. Donor HLA type was relevant to the analysis, as public TCR beta signatures indicated carriage of CMV infection together with the matching HLA type.

These reads were obtained on an Illumina HiSeq 1500. TCRdb passed the public sequencing reads through fastp at Q25 and MiXCR, retaining productive beta sequences. Duplicate CDR3 protein sequences are folded into a single record with the most common DNA and genes. The sample table shows approximately 990,000 distinct CDR3 sequences, and around a third are seen once. The top ten clones comprise about an eighth of the sample. The paper as a whole reports these results and caveats: In both this cohort and an independent cohort of several hundred donors, the cumulative frequency of public TCR beta family members distinguished carriers of CMV infection plus the relevant HLA type. The ex vivo response was dominated by HLA-C-restricted CMV-specific TCR beta clonotypes, which also provided the single most frequent clonotype in two of eight donors.

The treatment or condition tag for this specimen amounts to: in vitro stimulation with specific CMV peptide epitopes to enrich CMV-specific T cells. The input for sequencing was cultured CD8+ T cells from PBMCs, taken from culture after CMV antigen stimulation. The receptor comes from a human donor in good health (CMV status not recorded). Some clones in this sample may be carry-over from other donors' samples.

This receptor has the CDR3 CASSYIGGGETQYF. The DNA sequence is as follows: TGTGCCAGCAGTTACATCGGGGGTGGAGAGACCCAGTACTTC. The receptor chain draws on TRBV6-2 or TRBV6-3 and TRBJ2-5; the D region possibly corresponds to TRBD2 (6 bases align). V is reduced by 2 bases and J by 4 bases, leaving a spacing of 11 bases between them. Counted from cysteine to phenylalanine, this CDR3 has 14 amino acids. The CDR3 DNA has 42 bases and is translated from base 1. From a lookup of the germline V gene, CDR1 and CDR2 are MNHEY and SVGEGT.